This T cell receptor beta chain was sequenced during a study of TET2 disruption in CD19-targeted CAR T cells. TCRdb's table, derived via immunoSEQ multiplex PCR, lists solely in-frame clones and lacks some. The table gives 25,000 to 30,000 clones; the top ten clones make up 1.5% to 2% of it. Concerning this clone itself: Its antigen is unknown. The read comes to an end 3 residues before the CDR3 does, leaving the germline J gene to fill in the end.

The CDR3 runs to 15 residues. Per the germline V gene, CDR1 is MNHEY and CDR2 is SVGEGT. The junction had 7 bases not matched to a gene; V was cut back by 6 bases and J by 1 base. The sample's treatment: autologous CTL019 cells: CD19 CAR with 4-1BB and CD3 zeta domains. The starting T cells for CTL019 came from a peripheral blood leukapheresis. The rearrangement uses TRBV6-2 or TRBV6-3 and TRBJ2-3; 7 bases agree with TRBD1. Sequenced material: CD8- CAR+ T cells sorted from cultured blood T cells, taken for CD19 CAR T cell therapy. Subset reported: CD8-negative CAR-positive T cells from the infusion product. The TCR sequence derives from a man aged 70 or older with chronic lymphocytic leukemia. The CDR3 loop reads CASRRDRDRTDTQYF. The covered CDR3 bases are TGTGCCAGCAGACGCGACAGGGATCGCACAGATACG.